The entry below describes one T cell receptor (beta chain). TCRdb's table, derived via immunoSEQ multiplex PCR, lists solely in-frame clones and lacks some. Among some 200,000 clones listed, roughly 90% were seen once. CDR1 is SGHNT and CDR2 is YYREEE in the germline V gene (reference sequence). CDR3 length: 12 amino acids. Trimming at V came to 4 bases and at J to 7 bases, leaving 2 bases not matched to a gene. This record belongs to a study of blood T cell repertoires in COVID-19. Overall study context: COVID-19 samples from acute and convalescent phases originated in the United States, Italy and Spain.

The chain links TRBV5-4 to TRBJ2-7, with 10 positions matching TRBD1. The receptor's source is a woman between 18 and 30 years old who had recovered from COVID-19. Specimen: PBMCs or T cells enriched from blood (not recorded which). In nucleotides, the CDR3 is TGTGCCAGCAGCGCGGGACAGGGGGAGCAGTACTTC. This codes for CASSAGQGEQYF.